Sequencing of this T cell receptor (beta chain) was carried out in a study of blood T cell repertoires in COVID-19. For the study at large: Sites across the United States, Italy and Spain contributed samples from acute and convalescent COVID-19. T cells, B-cell-depleted T cells, or PBMCs provided the cDNA or gDNA that served as material.

Authors' methods: Nucleated cell number was recorded as an estimate derived from reference gene primer amplification. Data came from immunoSEQ multiplex PCR; TCRdb stores just in-frame clones and leaves some out. V and J calls and clone size follow that table, whereas D and trimming were derived from the DNA. This table holds around 50,000 clones, roughly 90% found once. What was sequenced was peripheral blood. This receptor was identified in a human donor in a cohort sampled during active COVID-19.

CDR3 protein: CSVRTPGSEKLFF. The CDR3 DNA reads as TGCAGCGTCCGGACACCCGGGAGTGAAAAACTGTTTTTT. The J gene is TRBJ1-4, the V gene TRBV29-1; D perhaps matches TRBD1 (5 bases). V gave up 6 bases and J gave up 7 bases, with 15 bases separating them. This CDR3 comprises 13 residues. Germline assignment: CDR1 SQVTM and CDR2 ANQGSEA.